This T cell receptor beta chain emerged from a study of cytomegalovirus exposure and HLA in healthy donors. Study-wide results and limits: Later examination showed HLA-associated TCR beta chains had greater clonal expansion than equally common others. Later analysis identified 16,000 or so TCR beta sequences associated with HLA alleles, using a false discovery rate threshold of 0.05. Evidence from a later analysis indicated that most CMV-associated TCR beta chains looked HLA-restricted.

The PCR used 60 Vbeta and 13 Jbeta primers. Measured with immunoSEQ multiplex PCR; TCRdb has only the in-frame clones, and not every one. Here the sample spans 180,000 or so clones, around 80% being singletons. Regarding this clone: Antigen: not known. The sample carries other DNA sequences with the same CDR3.

The CDR3 loop spans 13 amino acids. Germline-derived CDR1 and CDR2 are MNHNS and SASEGT. V gave up 4 bases and J gave up 7 bases, with 12 bases separating them. Donors likely had unrecorded immune exposures despite being nominally healthy when sampled. The receptor was isolated from a female donor in good health and CMV-seronegative. The chain is built from TRBV6-1 and TRBJ2-3; D unclear. The source material was PBMCs. CDR3 sequence reads: CASSVDSLNTQYF. The CDR3 DNA is TGTGCCAGCAGTGTAGACTCCCTAAATACGCAGTATTTT.